This T cell receptor beta chain originates from a study of blood T cell repertoires in COVID-19. TCRdb's copy holds only in-frame clones and misses some; the assay was immunoSEQ multiplex PCR. The sample shows some 250,000 clones, approximately 83% of them seen only once. This clone has at least ten counts. The V gene's germline CDR1 is MNHEY and CDR2 SVGAGI. This CDR3 has 15 residues. Trimming removed 7 bases from V and 3 bases from J; junction bases left unmatched: 5. Recovery among Cohort 3 donors was established by two negative PCRs, clearance, or symptom resolution. Sequencing input: PBMCs or T cells enriched from blood (not recorded which). The source of this sequence is a woman in her forties or fifties who had recovered from COVID-19. This chain links TRBV6-5 with TRBJ2-1; 11 nucleotides line up with TRBD2. The chain's CDR3 is CASNPLAGGYNEQFF. CDR3 nucleotides: TGTGCCAGCAACCCCCTAGCGGGGGGCTACAATGAGCAGTTCTTC.